The 5 T cell receptor beta chains below all came from one sample that was sequenced in a study of identifying expanded T cells in peripheral blood (dated by TCRdb to between 2018 and 2021). Library generation was performed with the immunoSEQ multiplex PCR assay. The table was pulled from immuneACCESS by TCRdb, which kept in-frame rearrangements only. Such tables lose some clones; where checked, under half of the loss comes from unresolved V genes, and the rest has no known cause. The sample includes some 90,000 clones, with 88% observed a single time. Around 20% of the sample belongs to the ten largest clones. The specimen sequenced was blood. The receptors stem from a person between 18 and 75 years old in good health.

This rearrangement joins TRBV6-4 to TRBJ2-3, with no clear D. Germline CDR1 MRHNA, CDR2 SNTAGT. V lost 3 bases, J lost 2 bases, and 12 bases lay in between. The CDR3 is 15 amino acids. The CDR3 here is CASSEGGATTDTQYF. DNA of the CDR3: TGTGCCAGCAGTGAGGGCGGCGCCACCACAGATACGCAGTATTTT.

The chain employs TRBV19 and TRBJ2-3; perhaps TRBD2 as D (5 bases). V was clipped by 8 bases and J by 0 bases, with 15 bases between them. Looked up from germline, CDR1 is LNHDA and CDR2 is SQIVND (reference sequence). The length of the CDR3 is 15 residues. The CDR3 loop reads CASVKASTSTDTQYF. The CDR3 DNA is TGTGCCAGTGTTAAGGCTAGCACTAGCACAGATACGCAGTATTTT. Complete variable domain (other parts from reference TRBV19 and TRBJ2-3): DGGITQSPKYLFRKEGQNVTLSCEQNLNHDAMYWYRQDPGQGLRLIYYSQIVNDFQKGDIAEGYSVSREKKESFPLTVTSAQKNPTAFYLCASVKASTSTDTQYFGPGTRLTVL.

The rearrangement links TRBV14 to TRBJ2-7; no reliable D call. V dropped 3 bases and J dropped 5 bases, with 8 bases sitting between them. The CDR3 sequence is 12 residues long. The germline gives CDR1 SGHDN, CDR2 FVKESK. The CDR3 loop reads CASSHTNHEQYF. The DNA for the CDR3 is TGTGCCAGCAGCCATACAAATCACGAGCAGTACTTC.

The chain couples TRBV27 to TRBJ2-7; 8 bases line up with TRBD1. The V gene's germline CDR1 is MNHEY and CDR2 SMNVEV (reference sequence). The CDR3 is made up of 13 amino acids. V shed 8 bases, J shed 4 bases, and the junction held 7 bases outside the gene matches. This CDR3 reads CASLGQGLYEQYF. For the CDR3, the DNA is TGTGCCAGCCTCGGACAGGGACTTTACGAGCAGTACTTC.

The chain couples TRBV10-3 to TRBJ1-1, with TRBD1 matching over 9 bases. There are 13 residues in the CDR3. Looked up from germline, CDR1 is ENHRY and CDR2 is SYGVKD. With 6 bases clipped from V and 4 bases from J, the junction kept 3 bases outside the gene matches. The CDR3, as DNA: TGTGCCATCAGCCCACAGGGGGCCACTGAAGCTTTCTTT. This sequence encodes CAISPQGATEAFF.